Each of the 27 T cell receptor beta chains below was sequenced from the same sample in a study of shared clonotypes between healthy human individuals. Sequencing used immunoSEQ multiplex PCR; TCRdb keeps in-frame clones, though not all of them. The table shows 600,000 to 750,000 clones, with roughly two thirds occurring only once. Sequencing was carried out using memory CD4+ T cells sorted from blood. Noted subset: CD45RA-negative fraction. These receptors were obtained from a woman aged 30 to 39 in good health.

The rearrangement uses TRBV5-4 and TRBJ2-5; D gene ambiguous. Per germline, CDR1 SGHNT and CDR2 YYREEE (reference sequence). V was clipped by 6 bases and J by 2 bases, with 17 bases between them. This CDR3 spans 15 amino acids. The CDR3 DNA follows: TGTGCCAGCACCACCCTTTGGACGAGACAAGAGACCCAGTACTTC. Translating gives CASTTLWTRQETQYF.

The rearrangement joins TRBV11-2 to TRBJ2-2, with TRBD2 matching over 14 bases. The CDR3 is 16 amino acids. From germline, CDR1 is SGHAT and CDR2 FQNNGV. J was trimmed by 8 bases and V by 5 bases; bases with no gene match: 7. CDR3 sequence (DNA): TGTGCCAGCAGCCTGGGACTAGCGGGAGTGAGGGGGGAGCTGTTTTTT. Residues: CASSLGLAGVRGELFF.

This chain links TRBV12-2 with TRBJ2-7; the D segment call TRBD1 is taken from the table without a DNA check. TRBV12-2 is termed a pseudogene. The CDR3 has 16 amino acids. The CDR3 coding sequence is TGTGCAAGTCGCGCCTCCCCCCAGGGGCCCTCCTACGAGCAGTACTTC. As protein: CASRASPQGPSYEQYF.

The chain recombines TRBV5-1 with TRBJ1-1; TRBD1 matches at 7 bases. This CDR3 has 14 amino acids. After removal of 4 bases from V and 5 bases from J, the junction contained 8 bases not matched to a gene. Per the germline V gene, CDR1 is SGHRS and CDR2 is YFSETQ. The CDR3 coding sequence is TGCGCCAGCAGCAATCCAGGGGGTAGAACTGAAGCTTTCTTT. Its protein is CASSNPGGRTEAFF.

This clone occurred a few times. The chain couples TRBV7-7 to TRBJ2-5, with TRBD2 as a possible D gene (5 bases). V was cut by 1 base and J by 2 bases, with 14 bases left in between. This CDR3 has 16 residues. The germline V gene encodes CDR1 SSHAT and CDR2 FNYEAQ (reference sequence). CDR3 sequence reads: CASSLGLAGGQETQYF. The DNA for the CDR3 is TGTGCCAGCAGCTTAGGATTAGCAGGCGGGCAAGAGACCCAGTACTTC.

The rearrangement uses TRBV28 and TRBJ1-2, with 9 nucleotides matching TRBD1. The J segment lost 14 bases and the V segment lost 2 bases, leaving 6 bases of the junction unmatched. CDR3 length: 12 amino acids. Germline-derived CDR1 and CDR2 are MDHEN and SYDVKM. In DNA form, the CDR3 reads TGTGCCAGCAGTTTAACAGGGGGCCGGAGTACCTTC. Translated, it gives CASSLTGGRSTF.

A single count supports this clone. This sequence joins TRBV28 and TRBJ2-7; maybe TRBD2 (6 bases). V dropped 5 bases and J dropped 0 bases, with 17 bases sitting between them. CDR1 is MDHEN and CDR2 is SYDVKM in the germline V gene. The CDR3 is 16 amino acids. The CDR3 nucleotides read TGTGCCAGCAGTCAAACCGGGAGACCTCCCTCCTACGAGCAGTACTTC. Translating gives CASSQTGRPPSYEQYF.

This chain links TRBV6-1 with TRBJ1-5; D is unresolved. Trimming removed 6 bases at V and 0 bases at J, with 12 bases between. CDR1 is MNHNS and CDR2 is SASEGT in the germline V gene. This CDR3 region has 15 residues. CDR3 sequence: CASSKEKTSNQPQHF. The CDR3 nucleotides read TGTGCCAGCAGCAAAGAGAAAACTAGCAATCAGCCCCAGCATTTT.

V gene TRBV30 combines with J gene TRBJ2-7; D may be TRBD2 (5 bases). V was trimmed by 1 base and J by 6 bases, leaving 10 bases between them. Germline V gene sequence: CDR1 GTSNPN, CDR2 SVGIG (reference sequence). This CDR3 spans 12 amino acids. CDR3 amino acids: CAWSERSGEQYF. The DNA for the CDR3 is TGTGCCTGGAGTGAGAGGAGCGGCGAGCAGTACTTC.

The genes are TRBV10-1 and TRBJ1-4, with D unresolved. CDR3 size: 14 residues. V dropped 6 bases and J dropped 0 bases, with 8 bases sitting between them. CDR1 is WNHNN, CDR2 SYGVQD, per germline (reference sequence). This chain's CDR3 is CASSDGSTNEKLFF. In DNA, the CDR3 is TGCGCCAGCAGCGACGGATCAACTAATGAAAAACTGTTTTTT.

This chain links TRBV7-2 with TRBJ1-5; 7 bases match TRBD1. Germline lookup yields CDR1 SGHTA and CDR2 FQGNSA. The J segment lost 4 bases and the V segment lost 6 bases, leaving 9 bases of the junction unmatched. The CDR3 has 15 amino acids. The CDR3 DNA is TGTGCCAGCAGAAAAGGGACAGCAATTAATCAGCCCCAGCATTTT. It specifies CASRKGTAINQPQHF.

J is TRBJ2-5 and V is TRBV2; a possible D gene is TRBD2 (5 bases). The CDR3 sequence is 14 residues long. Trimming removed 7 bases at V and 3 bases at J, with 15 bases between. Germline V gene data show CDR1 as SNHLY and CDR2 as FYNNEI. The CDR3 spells CASTKEAQKETQYF. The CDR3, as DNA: TGTGCCAGCACAAAGGAGGCCCAAAAAGAGACCCAGTACTTC. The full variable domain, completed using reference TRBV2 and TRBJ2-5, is EPEVTQTPSHQVTQMGQEVILRCVPISNHLYFYWYRQILGQKVEFLVSFYNNEISEKSEIFDDQFSVERPDGSNFTLKIRSTKLEDSAMYFCASTKEAQKETQYFGPGTRLLVL.

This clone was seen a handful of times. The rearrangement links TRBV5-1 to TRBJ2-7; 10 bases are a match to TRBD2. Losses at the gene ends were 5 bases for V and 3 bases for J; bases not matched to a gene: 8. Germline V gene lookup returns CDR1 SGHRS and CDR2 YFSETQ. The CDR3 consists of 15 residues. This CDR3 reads CASRKGTSDNYEQYF. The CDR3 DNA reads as TGCGCCAGCAGGAAGGGGACTAGCGACAACTACGAGCAGTACTTC.

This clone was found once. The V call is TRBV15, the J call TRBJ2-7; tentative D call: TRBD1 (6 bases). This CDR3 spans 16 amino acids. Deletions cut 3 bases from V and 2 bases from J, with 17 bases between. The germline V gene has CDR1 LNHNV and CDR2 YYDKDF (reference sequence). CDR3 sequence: CATSSGTGPLTYEQYF. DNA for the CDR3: TGTGCCACCAGCAGTGGTACAGGGCCGCTAACCTACGAGCAGTACTTC.

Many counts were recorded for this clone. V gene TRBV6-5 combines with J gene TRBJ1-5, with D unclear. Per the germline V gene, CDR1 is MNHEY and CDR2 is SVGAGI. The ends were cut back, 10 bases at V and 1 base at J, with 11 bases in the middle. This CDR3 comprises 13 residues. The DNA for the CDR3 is TGTGCCACCCACGAAGGAAGCAATCAGCCCCAGCATTTT. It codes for CATHEGSNQPQHF.

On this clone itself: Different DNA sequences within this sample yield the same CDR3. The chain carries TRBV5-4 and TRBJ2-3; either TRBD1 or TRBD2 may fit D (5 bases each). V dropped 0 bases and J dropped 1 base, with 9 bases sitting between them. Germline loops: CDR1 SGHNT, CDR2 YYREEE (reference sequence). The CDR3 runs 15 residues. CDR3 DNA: TGTGCCAGCAGCTTGGGGGGGTCGGGCACAGATACGCAGTATTTT. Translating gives CASSLGGSGTDTQYF.

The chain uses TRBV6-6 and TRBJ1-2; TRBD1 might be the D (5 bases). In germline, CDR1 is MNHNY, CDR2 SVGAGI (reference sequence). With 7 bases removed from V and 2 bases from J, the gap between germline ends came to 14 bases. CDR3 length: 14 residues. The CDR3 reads CASTPLPGNYGYTF. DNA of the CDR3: TGTGCCAGCACTCCCCTCCCAGGGAACTATGGCTACACCTTC.

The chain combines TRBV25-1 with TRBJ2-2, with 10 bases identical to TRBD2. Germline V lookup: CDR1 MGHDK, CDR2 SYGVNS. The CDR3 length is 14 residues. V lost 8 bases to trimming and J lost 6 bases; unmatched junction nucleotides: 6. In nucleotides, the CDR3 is TGTGCCAGCTCTAGCGGGAGTTACCCCGGGGAGCTGTTTTTT. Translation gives CASSSGSYPGELFF.

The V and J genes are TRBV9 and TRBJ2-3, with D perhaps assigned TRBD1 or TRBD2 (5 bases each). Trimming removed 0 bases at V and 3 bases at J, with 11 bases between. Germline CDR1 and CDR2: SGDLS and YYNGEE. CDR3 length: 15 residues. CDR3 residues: CASSVVGVSTDTQYF. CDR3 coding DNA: TGTGCCAGCAGCGTAGTGGGGGTTAGTACAGATACGCAGTATTTT.

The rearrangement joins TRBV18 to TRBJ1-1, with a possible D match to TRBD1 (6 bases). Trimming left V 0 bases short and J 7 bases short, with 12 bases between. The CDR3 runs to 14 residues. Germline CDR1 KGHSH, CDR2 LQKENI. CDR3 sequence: CASSPPGARVEAFF. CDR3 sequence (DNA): TGTGCCAGCTCACCACCGGGGGCGCGAGTTGAAGCTTTCTTT.

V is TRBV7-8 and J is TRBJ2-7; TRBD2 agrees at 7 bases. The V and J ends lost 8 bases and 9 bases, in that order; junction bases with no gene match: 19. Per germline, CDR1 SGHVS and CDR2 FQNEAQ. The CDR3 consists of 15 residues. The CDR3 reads CASSEGAGDFSGQYF. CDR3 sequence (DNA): TGTGCCAGCTCAGAGGGCGCGGGAGATTTCAGTGGGCAGTACTTC.

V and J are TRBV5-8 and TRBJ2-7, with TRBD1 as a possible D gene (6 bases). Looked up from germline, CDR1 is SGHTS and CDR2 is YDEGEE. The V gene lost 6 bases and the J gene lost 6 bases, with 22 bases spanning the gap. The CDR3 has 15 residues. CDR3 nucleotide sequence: TGTGCCAGCACCCTGGGGGCCCTCTGGACCCTCGAGCAGTACTTC. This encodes CASTLGALWTLEQYF.

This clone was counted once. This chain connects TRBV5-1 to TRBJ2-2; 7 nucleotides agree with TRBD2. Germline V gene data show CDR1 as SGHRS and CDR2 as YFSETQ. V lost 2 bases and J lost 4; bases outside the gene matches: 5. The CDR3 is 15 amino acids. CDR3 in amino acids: CASSLTSEITGELFF. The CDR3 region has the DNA TGCGCCAGCAGCTTAACTAGCGAAATCACCGGGGAGCTGTTTTTT.

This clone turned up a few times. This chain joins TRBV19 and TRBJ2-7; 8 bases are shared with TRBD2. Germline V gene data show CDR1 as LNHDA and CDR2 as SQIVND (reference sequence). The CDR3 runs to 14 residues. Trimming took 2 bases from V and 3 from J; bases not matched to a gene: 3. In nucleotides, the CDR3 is TGTGCCAGTAGTATACATAGCGGGAACTACGAGCAGTACTTC. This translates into CASSIHSGNYEQYF.

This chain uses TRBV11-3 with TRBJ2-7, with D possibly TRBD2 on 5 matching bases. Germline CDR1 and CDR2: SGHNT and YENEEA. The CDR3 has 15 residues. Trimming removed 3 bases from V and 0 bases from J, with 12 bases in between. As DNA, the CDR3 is TGTGCCAGCAGCTTCGGGATCGGACGCTCCTACGAGCAGTACTTC. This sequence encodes CASSFGIGRSYEQYF.

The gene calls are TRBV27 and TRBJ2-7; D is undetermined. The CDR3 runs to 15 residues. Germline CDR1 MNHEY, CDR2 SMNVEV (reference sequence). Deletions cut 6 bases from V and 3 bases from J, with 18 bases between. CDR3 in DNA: TGTGCCAGCAGCCCCCTCGACAAACCCGGCTACGAGCAGTACTTC. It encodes CASSPLDKPGYEQYF.

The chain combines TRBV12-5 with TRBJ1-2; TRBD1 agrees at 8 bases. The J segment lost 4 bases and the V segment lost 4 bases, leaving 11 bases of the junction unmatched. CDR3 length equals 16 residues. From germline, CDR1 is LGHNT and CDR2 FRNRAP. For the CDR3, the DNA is TGTGCTAGTGGTTCCCCCGATGACAGGGGCCGCTATGGCTACACCTTC. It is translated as CASGSPDDRGRYGYTF.